The entry below gives a single TCR beta chain sequence along with its context. Method: immunoSEQ multiplex PCR; TCRdb's copy keeps in-frame clones and lacks some. The sample consists of 850,000 to 1,100,000 clones, roughly 77% of them appearing once. The CDR3 is 16 amino acids. V shed 8 bases, J shed 1 base, and the junction held 8 bases outside the gene matches. Germline V gives CDR1 ENHRY, CDR2 SYGVKD. This sample stems from a study of shared clonotypes between healthy human individuals. The chain uses TRBV10-3 and TRBJ2-1; 10 bases line up with TRBD2. This clonotype originated in a man in his late teens or twenties in good health. Some clones in this sample may be carry-over from other donors' samples. Sequencing used memory CD4+ T cells from PBMCs. Subset noted: CD45RA-negative fraction. This CDR3 is CAILSTSGLSYNEQFF. The DNA of the CDR3 is TGTGCCATCCTTTCGACTAGCGGGCTTTCCTACAATGAGCAGTTCTTC.